Only a few counts were recorded for the clone carrying this TCR beta chain. The sample is drawn from a study of blood T cell repertoires in COVID-19. In the source study's methods: Amplification of reference gene primers provided the estimated nucleated cell counts. Measured with immunoSEQ multiplex PCR; TCRdb has only the in-frame clones, and not every one. That table gives V, J and clone size, and the DNA gave D and trimming. The sample carries some 490,000 clones, approximately 85% recorded once. Sequenced input: peripheral blood. This sequence originates from a human donor in a cohort sampled during active COVID-19.

The chain's CDR3 is CASSQFGQTGNTIYF. The CDR3 DNA reads TGTGCCAGCAGCCAATTCGGACAAACTGGAAACACCATATATTTT. The chain joins TRBV3-1 (or the pseudogene TRBV3-2) to TRBJ1-3; tentative D call: TRBD1 (5 bases). The CDR3 is made up of 15 amino acids. The V end was cut by 2 bases, the J end by 2 bases, with 10 bases between. CDR1 and CDR2 from the germline V gene are LGHDT and YNNKEL (reference sequence).